The present T cell receptor beta chain was sequenced within a study of T cells after posttransplantation cyclophosphamide. The assay was immunoSEQ multiplex PCR, and TCRdb's table has in-frame clones only and misses some. The sample yields roughly 4,000 clones, 65% to 85% seen once. A marrow graft followed busulfan-fludarabine conditioning, with cyclophosphamide on days +3 and +4. V gave up 1 base and J gave up 3 bases; unmatched junction bases: 4. Germline assignment: CDR1 SGHTA and CDR2 FQGTGA. The CDR3 spans 15 residues. For this clone: Its antigen is still unknown.

Study-level points and caveats: Tissue-infiltrating T cells from skin or gut overlapped little with blood T cells. Recipient CMV seropositivity and CMV reactivation strongly tracked TRB clonality. Donor-recipient repertoire similarity was low at 1-2 months, rising over year one.

The chain uses TRBV7-3 and TRBJ2-3, with 7 nucleotides matching TRBD2. Sequencing was performed on PBMCs, taken 29 days after a stem cell transplant with posttransplant cyclophosphamide. The receptor was derived from a male patient between 50 and 60 years old who received an allogeneic stem cell transplant from an unrelated donor, was CMV-positive, and had acute GVHD only. Among the T cells, some may be from the graft donor. CDR3 amino acids: CASSLSLAETDTQYF. In nucleotides, the CDR3 is TGTGCCAGCAGCTTAAGTCTAGCGGAAACAGATACGCAGTATTTT. The whole variable domain, filled in from reference TRBV7-3 and TRBJ2-3, reads GAGVSQTPSNKVTEKGKYVELRCDPISGHTALYWYRQSLGQGPEFLIYFQGTGAADDSGLPNDRFFAVRPEGSVSTLKIQRTERGDSAVYLCASSLSLAETDTQYFGPGTRLTVL.